The rows below give T cell receptor beta chains drawn from one sample of a study of blood T cell repertoires in COVID-19. TCRdb's table, derived via immunoSEQ multiplex PCR, lists solely in-frame clones and lacks some. The data hold nearly 60,000 clones, with roughly 84% observed a single time. Sequenced: peripheral blood. Receptor source: a man aged 35-49 years with active COVID-19. The CDR3 runs from the conserved cysteine through the conserved F or W. A D gene is named only where the DNA matches it firmly. The size field is filled for only some rows; it gives once, few, many or a size class.

TGTGCCAGCAGTCCAACAGGGTCCCGCCTCTACGAGCAGTACTTC,CASSPTGSRLYEQYF,TRBV28,TRBJ2-7,-,-
TGTGCCAGCAGCTTTGGACAGGGAGAGGGCAATGAGCAGTTCTTC,CASSFGQGEGNEQFF,TRBV7-9,TRBJ2-1,-,TRBD1
TGTGCCAGCTCACCCGTGACAGGGGAGCTTGGCTACACCTTC,CASSPVTGELGYTF,TRBV18,TRBJ1-2,few,TRBD1
TGTGCTAGTGCCCCCGGACTAGCGGGATTTGGAGAGACCCAGTACTTC,CASAPGLAGFGETQYF,TRBV12-5,TRBJ2-5,-,TRBD2
TGCGCCAGCAGCTCGGGACTAGCGGTAACCTACGAGCAGTACTTC,CASSSGLAVTYEQYF,TRBV5-1,TRBJ2-7,-,TRBD2
TGTGCCAGTAGTATAGAGTCCGGGGCTGGGGCCAACGTCCTGACTTTC,CASSIESGAGANVLTF,TRBV19,TRBJ2-6,-,-
TGTGCCAGCAGCCAAGATGTAGAGGTTGCAACTAATGAAAAACTGTTTTTT,CASSQDVEVATNEKLFF,TRBV3-1/TRBV3-2,TRBJ1-4,once,-
TGCGCCAGCAGCTTGGGGTCCCCTACCCCGCTAAGGGGGTTCTTC,CASSLGSPTPLRGFF,TRBV5-1,TRBJ2-1,-,-
TGTGCCAGCACAGGCTTCTACAATGAGCAGTTCTTC,CASTGFYNEQFF,TRBV6-5,TRBJ2-1,-,-
TGCGCCAGCAGCCTCCAGGGTCATAGCAATCAGCCCCAGCATTTT,CASSLQGHSNQPQHF,TRBV4-1,TRBJ1-5,-,-
TGTGCCAGCAGTTTACCGGGACTAGCGGGAGCCTACGAGCAGTACTTC,CASSLPGLAGAYEQYF,TRBV11-2,TRBJ2-7,few,TRBD2
TGTGCCTGGAGTTCCCTTCTCGCGGGGCACCCACGACGTTACAATGAGCAGTTCTTC,CAWSSLLAGHPRRYNEQFF,TRBV30,TRBJ2-1,once,-
TGTGCCAGCAGCGGGCGGATATCCGGGACTCCTGAATCTGGAAACACCATATATTTT,CASSGRISGTPESGNTIYF,TRBV7-9,TRBJ1-3,-,-
TGTGCCAGTAGTAGCCAGGGAACTAATGAAAAACTGTTTTTT,CASSSQGTNEKLFF,TRBV19,TRBJ1-4,-,-
TGTGCCAGCAGCCCCGGGAGGACTGCAACTAATGAAAAACTGTTTTTT,CASSPGRTATNEKLFF,TRBV11-1,TRBJ1-4,-,-
TGTGCCAGCAGGACCGGGACAGGGGACAATTCACCCCTCCACTTT,CASRTGTGDNSPLHF,TRBV2,TRBJ1-6,-,TRBD1
TGTGCCAGCAGTTACGCGGCGGGACTATCCTACGAGCAGTACTTC,CASSYAAGLSYEQYF,TRBV6-5,TRBJ2-7,-,TRBD2
TGTGCCAGCAGCTTGTCCCGGAGTCCAGCGGAAGAGACCCAGTACTTC,CASSLSRSPAEETQYF,TRBV5-8,TRBJ2-5,-,-
TGTGCCAGCAGCTTAGGCGGGCGGGAGCTCTACGAGCAGTACTTC,CASSLGGRELYEQYF,TRBV11-2,TRBJ2-7,-,TRBD2
TGTGCCAGTACCCCGGGACAGGGCTACGAGCAGTACTTC,CASTPGQGYEQYF,TRBV19,TRBJ2-7,-,TRBD1
TGTGCCAGCAGTCTCCACAGGGGGTCAAGGCCGACCATATATTTT,CASSLHRGSRPTIYF,TRBV28,TRBJ1-3,-,TRBD1
TGTGCCAGCAGTGACGGGAGGGGACAGGGCCCTTCTGGGGCCAACGTCCTGACTTTC,CASSDGRGQGPSGANVLTF,TRBV6-4,TRBJ2-6,few,TRBD1
TGTGCCAGCAGCCCCGCGTACAATGAGCAGTTCTTC,CASSPAYNEQFF,TRBV2,TRBJ2-1,-,-
TGTGCCAGCTCGGCTAGCGGGAACTACAATGAGCAGTTCTTC,CASSASGNYNEQFF,TRBV18,TRBJ2-1,-,TRBD2
TGTGCCAGCAGCTCCTCTAGCGGAGACTCCTACGAGCAGTACTTC,CASSSSSGDSYEQYF,TRBV7-2,TRBJ2-7,-,TRBD2
TGTGCCAGCAGCTCCTCAGGGGAGACCCAGTACTTC,CASSSSGETQYF,TRBV6-1,TRBJ2-5,-,-
TGCGCCAGCAGCTTGGTCATGAACGGTTCCCCCTACGAGCAGTACTTC,CASSLVMNGSPYEQYF,TRBV5-1,TRBJ2-7,-,-
TGTGCCTGGAGTTTTGGGGGCGGAACAGCCTACGAGCAGTACTTC,CAWSFGGGTAYEQYF,TRBV30,TRBJ2-7,once,-
TGTGCCAGCAGCAATACAGGGTGGTCTTGGGAGCAGTACTTC,CASSNTGWSWEQYF,TRBV21-1,TRBJ2-7,-,-
TGTGCCAGCTCAGATTCGACAGGGATGAACACTGAAGCTTTCTTT,CASSDSTGMNTEAFF,TRBV18,TRBJ1-1,-,TRBD1
TGCGCCAGCAGCTTGGACGGCAGGCAAGAGACCCAGTACTTC,CASSLDGRQETQYF,TRBV5-1,TRBJ2-5,-,-
TGTGCCAGTAGTAGAGGGGGGACAGGAGGGTCAGATACGCAGTATTTT,CASSRGGTGGSDTQYF,TRBV19,TRBJ2-3,-,TRBD1
TGTGCCAGCAGCTCAGCGGGAAGATCCTACAATGAGCAGTTCTTC,CASSSAGRSYNEQFF,TRBV5-4,TRBJ2-1,once,TRBD2
TGTGCCAGCAGCAGTGGGGGCGCTGGTTTCGCTGAGCAGTTCTTC,CASSSGGAGFAEQFF,TRBV11-3,TRBJ2-1,-,-
TGTGCCAGTGGACGGGACAGGGGATACGAGCAGTACTTC,CASGRDRGYEQYF,TRBV19,TRBJ2-7,once,TRBD1
TGTGCCAGCAGCCATCCGGGGGGTGAGCAGTTCTTC,CASSHPGGEQFF,TRBV4-2,TRBJ2-1,-,TRBD2
TGTGCCTGGAGTTCTTCGCGTTCCAGGCCAGCAACTAATGAAAAACTGTTTTTT,CAWSSSRSRPATNEKLFF,TRBV30,TRBJ1-4,-,-
TGTGCCAGTAGTATAGATTGGGACAGGGGTAGCAATGAGCAGTTCTTC,CASSIDWDRGSNEQFF,TRBV19,TRBJ2-1,-,TRBD1
TGTGCCAGCAGCTTCTCCGGGACTAGCGCCACAGATACGCAGTATTTT,CASSFSGTSATDTQYF,TRBV5-4,TRBJ2-3,-,TRBD2
TGTGCCAGCAGAGTGACTAGCGGGAGTACCTACGAGCAGTACTTC,CASRVTSGSTYEQYF,TRBV27,TRBJ2-7,few,TRBD2
TGTGCCAGCAGCAACAGGTTCGGCTATGGCTACACCTTC,CASSNRFGYGYTF,TRBV5-8,TRBJ1-2,-,-
TGTGCCAGTAGTATACAGGGGTATAATCAGCCCCAGCATTTT,CASSIQGYNQPQHF,TRBV19,TRBJ1-5,once,-
TGTGCCAGCAGCTTACCAGGAGGAGATGGCTACACCTTC,CASSLPGGDGYTF,TRBV7-9,TRBJ1-2,-,-
TGTGCCAGCAGTGACCTAGGGACTAGCGGGGACACCGGGGAGCTGTTTTTT,CASSDLGTSGDTGELFF,TRBV6-1,TRBJ2-2,-,TRBD2
TGTGCCAGCAGCTGGGGGGGGAGCTACGAGCAGTACTTC,CASSWGGSYEQYF,TRBV5-8,TRBJ2-7,-,TRBD2
TGTGCCAGCAGCTTAGTGGGCAGCTCTTACAATGAGCAGTTCTTC,CASSLVGSSYNEQFF,TRBV11-2,TRBJ2-1,-,-
TGTGCCAGCAGTTCAGGGGCCGATAGGTATGGCTACACCTTC,CASSSGADRYGYTF,TRBV6-5,TRBJ1-2,-,-
TGTGCCAGCAGGCCGGATTTCGGGGAACATACACCTAATGAAAAACTGTTTTTT,CASRPDFGEHTPNEKLFF,TRBV2,TRBJ1-4,-,-
TGCGCCAGCAGCCATGACCAGGGGCAGGGCGCTGAAGCTTTCTTT,CASSHDQGQGAEAFF,TRBV4-1,TRBJ1-1,-,-
TGTGCCAGCAGTCAGAGCGACCGAGAGAAACTGTTTTTT,CASSQSDREKLFF,TRBV28,TRBJ1-4,-,-
TGCGCCAGCAGCTTGACAACAGGGGCGGGGGAGCAGTACTTC,CASSLTTGAGEQYF,TRBV5-1,TRBJ2-7,-,-
TGCAGTGCTAGCTACAGGGAAGAGCAGTTCTTC,CSASYREEQFF,TRBV20-1,TRBJ2-1,-,-
TGTGCCAGCAGCGAAATTCGACAGGGTCCGGGCAATCAGCCCCAGCATTTT,CASSEIRQGPGNQPQHF,TRBV6-1,TRBJ1-5,-,TRBD1
TGTGCCAGCAGTGACGGGCAGGATGAGCAGTTCTTC,CASSDGQDEQFF,TRBV6-4,TRBJ2-1,once,-
TGTGCCAGCAGTGAAATCCAGGGCTACACAGATACGCAGTATTTT,CASSEIQGYTDTQYF,TRBV2,TRBJ2-3,-,-
TGTGCCAGCAGACTCTACAGCTACGAGCAGTACTTC,CASRLYSYEQYF,TRBV6-5,TRBJ2-7,-,-